This T cell receptor (beta chain) emerged from a study of shared clonotypes between healthy human individuals (dated by TCRdb to 2020 to 2021). For context, the study as a whole: A couple of women and a few men aged 18 to 49 years were included in the cohort. For each donor, CD4 naive and CD4 memory were each run on three plates, CD8 naive on two plates, and CD8 memory on one plate. To estimate repertoire size and how much clonotype sharing occurs between individuals, the study deeply sequenced the blood TCR repertoires of about 5 healthy adults. To increase sequencing depth and limit assay-specific biases, TCR repertoire library preparation and sequencing were carried out by different laboratories using diverse techniques. Each donor's leukapheresis produced roughly between roughly 0.85 and 9 billion PBMCs. Points the paper makes about the study in general: When a few donors were compared, the shared fraction of clonotypes was 5% to 6.5% for naive CD4, 3% to 4% for naive CD8, 2% to 2.5% for memory CD4, and roughly 0.43% for memory CD8. Because the study included only a small number of donors, the genetic and exposure-history diversity represented was limited. Rarefaction of sorted-subset datasets indicated incomplete sequencing despite the large sequencing depth. Pairwise subsampling indicated that sequencing depth was expected to affect the degree of clonotype sharing among donors. Sampling was limited to blood, and TCR repertoires in tissue likely differ from TCR repertoires in blood. Clonotypes shared by all four sorted-subset donors showed higher generation probabilities than non-shared clonotypes. Naive subsets generally had larger estimated clonotype richness than memory subsets.

As for this clone: It has no known antigen specificity. No clone much larger than this one lies a single base away; base qualities are absent.

Donors were healthy HIV-negative adults with no recently reported acute infections or vaccinations. Every donor was a Caucasian adult living in Nashville, Tennessee, USA. Magnetic negative selection was used to enrich CD4+ T cells, after which naive cells were positively selected on CD45RA and the negative fraction became the memory subset. Blood was collected by leukapheresis, and PBMCs were isolated by Ficoll-Histopaque density gradient centrifugation and then cryopreserved in liquid nitrogen vapor phase. Analytical flow cytometry was used to check the purity and quantity of every magnetically sorted T cell population. From each sorted fraction, genomic DNA was isolated and quantified by UV absorbance on a Nanodrop 2000c. TCR CDR3 regions were amplified from genomic DNA by multiplex PCR using the deep immunoSEQ assay. Extracted genomic DNA from each cell subset was distributed evenly across all wells of several immunoSEQ 96-well plates, and each plate was treated as a replicate. For sorted subsets, 150 to 250 ng genomic DNA, equal to tens of thousands of T cell genomes, was loaded into each replicate PCR. Purified libraries were quantified with a Qubit 3.0 fluorometer, sized on a Bioanalyzer 2100, and re-quantified with the KAPA Library Quantification kit. Every immunoSEQ 96-well plate was sequenced on a separate single-read 150-cycle Illumina NextSeq 550 flow cell. The authors' pipeline ran thus. Because only junctional sequences without quality scores were contained in the immunoSEQ output, filtering matching that applied to full-length reads could not be performed. To assign V/J genes and CDR3, sequences were annotated against IMGT germline references using PyIR, a Python wrapper for IgBLAST v1.9. Reads were filtered out if the reads had weak V/J assignments (E-value above 1e-6), no CDR3, stop codons, out-of-frame junctions, or ambiguous translated residues. V3J clonotypes were defined as sequences sharing the same inferred V gene, J gene, and CDR3 amino acid sequence. The percentage overlap between two repertoires was calculated by dividing the number of shared unique clonotypes by the size of the smaller repertoire. Richness of each repertoire was evaluated using RTK rarefaction, the Chao1 estimator, and Recon v2.1 estimates of unobserved clonotypes. OLGA was used to compute generation probabilities for all TCRbeta clonotypes that the gDNA method yielded from four donors. TCRdb took over this immuneACCESS table, retaining in-frame rearrangements with V and J assigned. Such tables are incomplete; in checked studies, under half of the missing clones stem from an unresolved V gene, and the remainder is unexplained. Clone size and the V and J calls come from that table; the DNA yielded D and trimming. Across this sample there are a few million clones, with just over 90% seen only once. Jointly, the top ten make up around 0.14% of the sample.

The clonotype was recovered from a man aged 18 to 29 in good health. Sample: naive CD4+ T cells sorted from blood. According to the study, the label for this sample's cell subset or site signals: CD45RA+ positively selected.

Here the CDR3 is given as CASSIDLAGTGNTIYF. The nucleotides are TGTGCCAGTAGTATAGATTTGGCAGGGACAGGAAACACCATATATTTT. Here the chain combines TRBV19 and TRBJ1-3; possibly the D gene is TRBD1, per 6 matching bases. The V and J ends are trimmed by 0 bases and 4 bases, leaving 13 bases between them. CDR3 length: 16 amino acids, cysteine to phenylalanine. The sequence is cut down to CDR3 DNA, 48 bases in frame from base 1. CDR1 and CDR2 are read off the germline V gene (reference sequence) as LNHDA and SQIVND.